This T cell receptor (beta chain) stems from a study of cytomegalovirus exposure and HLA in healthy donors. Study conclusions and caveats: Information on immune exposure was restricted to one variable (CMV serostatus).

Primers: 60 Vbeta forward and 13 Jbeta reverse. Repertoires were generated with immunoSEQ multiplex PCR, while TCRdb's copy carries only in-frame clones and drops some. The sample lists approximately 100,000 clones; roughly 73% were seen once. With regard to this clone: What it binds is unknown.

The CDR3 is made up of 13 amino acids. J was trimmed by 6 bases and V by 4 bases; bases with no gene match: 3. Looked up from germline, CDR1 is SGDLS and CDR2 is YYNGEE. Sequencing was done on a sample of PBMCs. The V and J genes are TRBV9 and TRBJ1-2; TRBD1 agrees at 10 bases. The TCR was taken from a man aged 35 to 55 in good health and CMV-seronegative. CDR3 sequence (DNA): TGTGCCAGCAGCACCGGGACAGGGGATGGCTACACCTTC. Its translation: CASSTGTGDGYTF.